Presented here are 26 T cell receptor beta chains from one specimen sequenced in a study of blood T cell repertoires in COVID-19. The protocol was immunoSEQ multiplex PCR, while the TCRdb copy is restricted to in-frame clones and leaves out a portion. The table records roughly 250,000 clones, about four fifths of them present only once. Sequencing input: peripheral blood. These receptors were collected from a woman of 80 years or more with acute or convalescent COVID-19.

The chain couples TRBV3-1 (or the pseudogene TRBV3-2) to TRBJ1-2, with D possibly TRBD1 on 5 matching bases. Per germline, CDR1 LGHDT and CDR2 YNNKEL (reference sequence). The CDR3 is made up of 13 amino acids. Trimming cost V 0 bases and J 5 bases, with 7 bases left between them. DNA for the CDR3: TGTGCCAGCAGCCAAGATGGGGCTTATGGCTACACCTTC. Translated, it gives CASSQDGAYGYTF.

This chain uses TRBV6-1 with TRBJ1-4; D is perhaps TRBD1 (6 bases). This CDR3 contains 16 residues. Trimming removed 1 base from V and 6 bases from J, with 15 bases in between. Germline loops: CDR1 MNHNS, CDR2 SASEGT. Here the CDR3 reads CASSEVTGYGDEKLFF. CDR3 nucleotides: TGTGCCAGCAGTGAAGTTACAGGGTATGGTGATGAAAAACTGTTTTTT.

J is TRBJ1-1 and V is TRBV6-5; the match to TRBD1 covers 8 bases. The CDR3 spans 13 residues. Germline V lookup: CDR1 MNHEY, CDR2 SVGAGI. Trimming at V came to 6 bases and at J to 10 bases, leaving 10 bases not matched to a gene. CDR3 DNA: TGTGCCAGCAGGCAGACAGGGGTAGTTCGAGCTTTCTTT. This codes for CASRQTGVVRAFF.

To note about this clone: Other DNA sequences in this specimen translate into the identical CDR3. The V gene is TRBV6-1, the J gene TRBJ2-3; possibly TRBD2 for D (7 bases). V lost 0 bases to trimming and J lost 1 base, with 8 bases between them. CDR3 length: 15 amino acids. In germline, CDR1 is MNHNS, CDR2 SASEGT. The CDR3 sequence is CASSEAGGRTDTQYF. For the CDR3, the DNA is TGTGCCAGCAGTGAAGCGGGGGGGCGCACAGATACGCAGTATTTT.

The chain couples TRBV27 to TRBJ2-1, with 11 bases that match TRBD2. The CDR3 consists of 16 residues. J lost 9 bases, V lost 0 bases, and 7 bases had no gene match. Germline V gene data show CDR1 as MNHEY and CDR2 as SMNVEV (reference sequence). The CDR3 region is CASSLSLAGDYGEQFF. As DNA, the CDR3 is TGTGCCAGCAGTTTATCACTAGCGGGGGATTACGGTGAGCAGTTCTTC.

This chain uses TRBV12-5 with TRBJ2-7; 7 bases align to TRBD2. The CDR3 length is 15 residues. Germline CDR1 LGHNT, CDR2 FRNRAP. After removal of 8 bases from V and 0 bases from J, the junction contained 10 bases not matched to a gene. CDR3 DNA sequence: TGTGCTAGTAGGGAAGAGCGGGGCAGCTCCTACGAGCAGTACTTC. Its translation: CASREERGSSYEQYF.

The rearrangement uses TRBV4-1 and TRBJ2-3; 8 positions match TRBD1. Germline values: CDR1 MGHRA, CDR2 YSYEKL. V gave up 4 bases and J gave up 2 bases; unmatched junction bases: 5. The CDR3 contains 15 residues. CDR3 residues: CASSLRTGNTDTQYF. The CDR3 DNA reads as TGCGCCAGCAGCCTAAGGACAGGGAACACAGATACGCAGTATTTT.

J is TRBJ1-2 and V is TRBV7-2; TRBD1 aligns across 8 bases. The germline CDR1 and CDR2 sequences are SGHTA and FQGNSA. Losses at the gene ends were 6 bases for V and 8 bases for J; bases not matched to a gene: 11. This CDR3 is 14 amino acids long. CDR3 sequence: CASRNRQGSLGYTF. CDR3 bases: TGTGCCAGCAGGAATCGACAGGGGAGTTTGGGCTACACCTTC.

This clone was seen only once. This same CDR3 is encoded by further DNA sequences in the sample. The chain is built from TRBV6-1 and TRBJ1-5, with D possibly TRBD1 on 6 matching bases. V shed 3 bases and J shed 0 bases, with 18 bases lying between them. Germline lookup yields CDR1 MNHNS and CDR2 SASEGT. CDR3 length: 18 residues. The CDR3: CASSEAGVGVSSNQPQHF. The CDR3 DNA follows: TGTGCCAGCAGTGAGGCAGGGGTGGGCGTGAGTAGCAATCAGCCCCAGCATTTT.

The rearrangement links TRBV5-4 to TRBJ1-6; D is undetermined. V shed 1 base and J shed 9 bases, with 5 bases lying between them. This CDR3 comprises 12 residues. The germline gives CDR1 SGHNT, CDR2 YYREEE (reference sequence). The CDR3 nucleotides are TGTGCCAGCAGCTTGCGGGGTTCACCCCTCCACTTT. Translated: CASSLRGSPLHF.

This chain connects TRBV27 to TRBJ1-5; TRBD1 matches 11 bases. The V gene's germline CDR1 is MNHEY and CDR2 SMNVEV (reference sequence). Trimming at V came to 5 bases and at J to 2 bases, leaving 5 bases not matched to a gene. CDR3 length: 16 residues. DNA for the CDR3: TGTGCCAGCAGTGGACAGGGGGCAGGGGGCAATCAGCCCCAGCATTTT. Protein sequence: CASSGQGAGGNQPQHF.

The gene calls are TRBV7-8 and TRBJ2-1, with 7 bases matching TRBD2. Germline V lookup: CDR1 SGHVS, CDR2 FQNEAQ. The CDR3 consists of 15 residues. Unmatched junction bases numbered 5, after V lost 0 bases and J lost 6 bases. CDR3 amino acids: CASSLARGVVNEQFF. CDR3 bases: TGTGCCAGCAGCTTAGCTCGGGGGGTTGTCAATGAGCAGTTCTTC.

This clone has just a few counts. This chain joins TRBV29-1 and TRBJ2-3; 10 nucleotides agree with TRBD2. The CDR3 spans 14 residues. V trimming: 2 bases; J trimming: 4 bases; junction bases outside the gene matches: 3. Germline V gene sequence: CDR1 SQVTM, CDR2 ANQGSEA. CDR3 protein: CSVEKRGGSDTQYF. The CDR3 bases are TGCAGCGTTGAAAAGCGGGGGGGCTCAGATACGCAGTATTTT.

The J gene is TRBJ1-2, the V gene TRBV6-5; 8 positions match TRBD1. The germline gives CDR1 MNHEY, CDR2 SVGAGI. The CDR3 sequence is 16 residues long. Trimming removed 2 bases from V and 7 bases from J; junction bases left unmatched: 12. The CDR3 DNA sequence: TGTGCCAGCAGTTACGCCACCGGCAGGGGGCGGGGTGGCTACACCTTC. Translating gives CASSYATGRGRGGYTF.

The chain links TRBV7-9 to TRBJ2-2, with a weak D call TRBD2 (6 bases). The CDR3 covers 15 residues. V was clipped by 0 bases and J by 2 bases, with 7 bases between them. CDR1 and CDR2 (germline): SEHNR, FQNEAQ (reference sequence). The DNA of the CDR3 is TGTGCCAGCAGCTTAGCGGGGGGTAACACCGGGGAGCTGTTTTTT. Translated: CASSLAGGNTGELFF.

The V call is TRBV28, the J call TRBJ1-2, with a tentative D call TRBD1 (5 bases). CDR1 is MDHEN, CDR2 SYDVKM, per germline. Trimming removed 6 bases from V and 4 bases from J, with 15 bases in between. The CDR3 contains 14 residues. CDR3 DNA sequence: TGTGCCAGCAGAGGGGCAGGGCAAGGCTATGGCTACACCTTC. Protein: CASRGAGQGYGYTF.

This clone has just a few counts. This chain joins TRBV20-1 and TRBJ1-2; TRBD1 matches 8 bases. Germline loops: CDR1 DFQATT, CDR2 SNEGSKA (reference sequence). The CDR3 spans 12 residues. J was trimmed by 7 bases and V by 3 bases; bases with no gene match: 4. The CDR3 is CSASRQGSGYTF. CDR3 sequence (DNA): TGCAGTGCTAGTCGACAGGGGTCTGGCTACACCTTC.

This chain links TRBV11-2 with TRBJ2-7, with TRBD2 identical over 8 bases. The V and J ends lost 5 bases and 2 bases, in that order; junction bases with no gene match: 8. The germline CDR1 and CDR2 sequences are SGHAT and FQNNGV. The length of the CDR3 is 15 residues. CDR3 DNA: TGTGCCAGCAGCCGAGCGGGGGTGCCGACCTACGAGCAGTACTTC. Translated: CASSRAGVPTYEQYF.

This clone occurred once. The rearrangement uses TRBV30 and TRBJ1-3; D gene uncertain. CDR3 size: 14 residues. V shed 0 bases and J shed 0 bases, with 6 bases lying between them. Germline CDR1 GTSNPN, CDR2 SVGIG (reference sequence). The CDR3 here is CAWSVSTSGNTIYF. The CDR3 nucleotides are TGTGCCTGGAGTGTATCTACCTCTGGAAACACCATATATTTT. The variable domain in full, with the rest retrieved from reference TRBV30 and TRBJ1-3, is SQTIHQWPATLVQPVGSPLSLECTVEGTSNPNLYWYRQAAGRGLQLLFYSVGIGQISSEVPQNLSASRPQDRQFILSSKKLLLSDSGFYLCAWSVSTSGNTIYFGEGSWLTVV.

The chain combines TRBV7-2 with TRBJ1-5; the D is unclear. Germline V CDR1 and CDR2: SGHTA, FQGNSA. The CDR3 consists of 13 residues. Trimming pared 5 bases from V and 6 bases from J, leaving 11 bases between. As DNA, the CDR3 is TGTGCCAGCAGCGAGTATGATGTTCAGCCCCAGCATTTT. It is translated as CASSEYDVQPQHF.

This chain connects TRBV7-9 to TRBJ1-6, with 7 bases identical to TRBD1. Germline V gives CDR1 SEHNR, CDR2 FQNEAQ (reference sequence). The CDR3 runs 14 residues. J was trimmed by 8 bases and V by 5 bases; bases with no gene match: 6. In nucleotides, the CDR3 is TGTGCCAGCAGCCGACAGGGAATGGATTCACCCCTCCACTTT. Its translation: CASSRQGMDSPLHF.

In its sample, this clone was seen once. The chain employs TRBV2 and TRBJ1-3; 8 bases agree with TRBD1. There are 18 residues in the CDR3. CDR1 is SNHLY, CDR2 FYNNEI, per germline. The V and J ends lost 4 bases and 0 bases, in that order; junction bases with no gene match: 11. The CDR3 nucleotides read TGTGCCAGCAGTGTACCGGGACAGGCCACGATCTCTGGAAACACCATATATTTT. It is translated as CASSVPGQATISGNTIYF.

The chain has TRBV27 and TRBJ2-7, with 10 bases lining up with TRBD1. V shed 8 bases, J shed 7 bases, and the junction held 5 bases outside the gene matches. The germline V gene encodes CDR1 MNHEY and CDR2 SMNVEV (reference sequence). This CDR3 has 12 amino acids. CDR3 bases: TGTGCCAGCCGACAGGGGGCGGGGGAGCAGTACTTC. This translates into CASRQGAGEQYF.

CDR3 nucleotides: TGTGCCAGCAGTTTAGTGGCGGCAGGGAACTATGGCTACACCTTC. This gives the protein CASSLVAAGNYGYTF. V is TRBV28 and J is TRBJ1-2; a possible D gene is TRBD1 (5 bases). CDR1 and CDR2 from the germline V gene are MDHEN and SYDVKM. Trimming took off 2 bases at V and 2 bases at J, with 12 bases between the two ends. The CDR3 is made up of 15 amino acids.

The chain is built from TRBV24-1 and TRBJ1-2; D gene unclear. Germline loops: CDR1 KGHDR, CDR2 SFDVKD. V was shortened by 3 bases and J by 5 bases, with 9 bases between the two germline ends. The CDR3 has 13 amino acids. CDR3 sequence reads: CATSDTANYGYTF. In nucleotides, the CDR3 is TGTGCCACCAGTGATACCGCGAATTATGGCTACACCTTC.

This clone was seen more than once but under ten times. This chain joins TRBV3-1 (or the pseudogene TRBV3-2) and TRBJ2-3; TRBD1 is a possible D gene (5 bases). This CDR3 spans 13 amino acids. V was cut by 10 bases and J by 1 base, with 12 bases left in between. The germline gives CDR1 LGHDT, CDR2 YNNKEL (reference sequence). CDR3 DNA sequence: TGTGCCATCCAACCGACAGGCACAGATACGCAGTATTTT. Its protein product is CAIQPTGTDTQYF.